This T cell receptor (beta chain) was sequenced during a study of T cell repertoires in cytomegalovirus infection. Overall study results and limits: The ex vivo response showed dominance by HLA-C-restricted CMV-specific TCR beta clonotypes.

As to this clonotype: The antigen remains unidentified.

TCRdb redid the calling of the reads with MiXCR, one entry per CDR3 protein. The sample includes more than 650,000 distinct CDR3 sequences, roughly a third seen only once; the top ten take around 2.8%. In germline, CDR1 is SNHLY, CDR2 FYNNEI. V shed 10 bases and J shed 0 bases, with 18 bases lying between them. The CDR3 is 15 amino acids. The sequence derives from a human donor in good health (CMV status not recorded). Some clones in this sample may be carry-over from other donors' samples. The J gene is TRBJ1-2, the V gene TRBV2, with D perhaps TRBD1 (6 bases). The specimen sequenced was PBMCs. The CDR3 reads CAILLPDSPNYGYTF. CDR3 nucleotides: TGTGCCATCCTCCTACCGGACAGTCCTAACTATGGCTACACCTTC.